The 25 T cell receptor beta chains in this list originate from one sample, sequenced in a study of T cell changes during pregnancy in multiple sclerosis. Sequenced by immunoSEQ multiplex PCR; TCRdb stores in-frame clones only, minus some. The table lists tens of thousands of clones, more than 85% of them singletons. The source material was peripheral blood, sampled before pregnancy. The receptors shown here come from a female donor with multiple sclerosis, enrolled in a pregnancy study.

The genes are TRBV7-9 and TRBJ2-5; 7 bases agree with TRBD1. After removal of 5 bases from V and 3 bases from J, the junction contained 12 bases not matched to a gene. The CDR3 spans 16 residues. Germline V CDR1 and CDR2: SEHNR, FQNEAQ (reference sequence). CDR3 region: CASSNTPGRGKETQYF. CDR3 nucleotide sequence: TGTGCCAGCAGCAACACCCCGGGCAGGGGGAAAGAGACCCAGTACTTC.

The chain uses TRBV4-1 and TRBJ2-2; D might be TRBD2 (5 bases). This CDR3 has 16 residues. Germline V lookup: CDR1 MGHRA, CDR2 YSYEKL. V gave up 0 bases and J gave up 7 bases, with 15 bases separating them. The CDR3 DNA sequence: TGCGCCAGCAGCCAAGATATAGGTAGCGTCAGCGGGGAGCTGTTTTTT. It is translated as CASSQDIGSVSGELFF.

This clone was seen a few times. This chain uses TRBV7-8 with TRBJ1-5; D remains unclear. The CDR3 loop spans 13 amino acids. V was shortened by 2 bases and J by 5 bases, with 7 bases between the two germline ends. The germline V gene encodes CDR1 SGHVS and CDR2 FQNEAQ. The CDR3 here is CASSLTSDQPQHF. The DNA for the CDR3 is TGTGCCAGCAGCTTAACCTCGGATCAGCCCCAGCATTTT.

The CDR3 reads CASSLFGASYNEQFF. CDR3 in DNA: TGCGCCAGCAGCTTGTTTGGGGCCAGTTACAATGAGCAGTTCTTC. V and J are TRBV5-1 and TRBJ2-1; D may be TRBD1 (5 bases). The CDR3 is 15 amino acids. Germline V gene sequence: CDR1 SGHRS, CDR2 YFSETQ. Trimming shortened V by 1 base and J by 4 bases, and 12 bases separated the two germline ends.

The V call is TRBV9, the J call TRBJ2-3, with TRBD1 matching over 7 bases. The V and J ends lost 3 bases and 0 bases, in that order; junction bases with no gene match: 1. This CDR3 has 14 residues. Per the germline V gene, CDR1 is SGDLS and CDR2 is YYNGEE. CDR3 residues: CASSAGQSTDTQYF. The CDR3 DNA reads as TGTGCCAGCAGCGCGGGACAGAGCACAGATACGCAGTATTTT.

The count of this clone is one. This rearrangement joins TRBV4-1 to TRBJ1-1; TRBD1 matches at 7 bases. CDR3 length: 16 amino acids. After removal of 0 bases from V and 3 bases from J, the junction contained 7 bases not matched to a gene. Germline V gene lookup returns CDR1 MGHRA and CDR2 YSYEKL. The CDR3 DNA reads as TGCGCCAGCAGCCAAGATCGACAGGGTATTGACACTGAAGCTTTCTTT. Amino acids: CASSQDRQGIDTEAFF.

This clone was picked up a small number of times. The chain is built from TRBV4-1 and TRBJ1-1; D call uncertain. Looked up from germline, CDR1 is MGHRA and CDR2 is YSYEKL. CDR3 length equals 15 residues. Trimming pared 4 bases from V and 0 bases from J, leaving 12 bases between. Here the CDR3 DNA reads TGCGCCAGCAGCCCCACCCTGACTGTGAACACTGAAGCTTTCTTT. Translating gives CASSPTLTVNTEAFF.

The gene calls are TRBV4-3 and TRBJ1-1; D perhaps matches TRBD1 (5 bases). This CDR3 has 17 residues. V was cut by 4 bases and J by 1 base, with 19 bases left in between. In germline, CDR1 is LGHNA, CDR2 YSLEER. In DNA form, the CDR3 reads TGCGCCAGCAGCCCTCGTTTTTCTCAGGGTTCGAACACTGAAGCTTTCTTT. Translation gives CASSPRFSQGSNTEAFF.

This chain links TRBV30 with TRBJ2-7; maybe TRBD2 (5 bases). Trimming pared 5 bases from V and 0 bases from J, leaving 8 bases between. This CDR3 is built from 12 residues. Germline-derived CDR1 and CDR2 are GTSNPN and SVGIG (reference sequence). CDR3 nucleotides: TGTGCCTGGGAGAGGGTCTCCTACGAGCAGTACTTC. Protein product: CAWERVSYEQYF.

V and J are TRBV27 and TRBJ2-7; D gene uncertain. Looked up from germline, CDR1 is MNHEY and CDR2 is SMNVEV (reference sequence). The CDR3 is 13 residues long. The V and J ends lost 5 bases and 6 bases respectively, with 14 bases between them. The CDR3 DNA sequence: TGTGCCAGCAGTCCCCAGGCAGTACTCGAGCAGTACTTC. It specifies CASSPQAVLEQYF.

This clone has a single count. This sequence joins TRBV5-1 and TRBJ2-1; 9 positions match TRBD1. Per the germline V gene, CDR1 is SGHRS and CDR2 is YFSETQ. V lost 4 bases to trimming and J lost 6 bases; unmatched junction nucleotides: 20. This CDR3 spans 19 amino acids. In DNA, the CDR3 is TGCGCCAGCAGCCTAAGACCCCGGGACAGGGAGTGGTTAGGCAATGAGCAGTTCTTC. Translated, it gives CASSLRPRDREWLGNEQFF.

The gene calls are TRBV2 and TRBJ1-2; a weak D match, TRBD1 (5 bases). The CDR3 contains 14 residues. Trimming took off 2 bases at V and 5 bases at J, with 12 bases between the two ends. Germline CDR1 SNHLY, CDR2 FYNNEI. CDR3 coding DNA: TGTGCCAGCAGTGAAACCAGGGAAAGTTATGGCTACACCTTC. This translates into CASSETRESYGYTF.

The chain carries TRBV14 and TRBJ2-1, with TRBD2 matching over 9 bases. The V gene end was trimmed by 4 bases and the J gene end by 6 bases; junction bases not matched to a gene: 13. CDR1 and CDR2 (germline): SGHDN, FVKESK. This CDR3 spans 17 amino acids. As DNA, the CDR3 is TGTGCCAGCAGCCGGTCACTTAGCGGGGGTTCGTTCAATGAGCAGTTCTTC. Translated, it gives CASSRSLSGGSFNEQFF.

This chain uses TRBV10-3 with TRBJ1-2; D may be TRBD1 (5 bases). This CDR3 contains 14 residues. Germline loops: CDR1 ENHRY, CDR2 SYGVKD. V shed 2 bases and J shed 3 bases, with 10 bases lying between them. Written as DNA, the CDR3 is TGTGCCATCAGTGAGGCGGGGGGGGACTATGGCTACACCTTC. This sequence encodes CAISEAGGDYGYTF.

J is TRBJ2-6 and V is TRBV6-1, with D maybe TRBD1 (5 bases). This CDR3 has 20 residues. V lost 2 bases and J lost 0, with 20 bases in between. Germline V gene lookup returns CDR1 MNHNS and CDR2 SASEGT. The DNA for the CDR3 is TGTGCCAGCAGTGAAATATCTGGAACAGGTCGGTTCTCTGGGGCCAACGTCCTGACTTTC. Protein product: CASSEISGTGRFSGANVLTF.

This rearrangement joins TRBV6-5 to TRBJ1-2, with 7 bases aligning to TRBD1. The junction had 2 bases not matched to a gene; V was cut back by 5 bases and J by 8 bases. In germline, CDR1 is MNHEY, CDR2 SVGAGI. The CDR3 consists of 11 residues. This CDR3 reads CASSRGQGYTF. DNA for the CDR3: TGTGCCAGCAGTAGGGGGCAGGGCTACACCTTC.

In its sample, this clone was seen many times. Relative to the germline gene, one junction end is altered; a read error may explain this. The chain uses TRBV9 and TRBJ2-2; 11 nucleotides match TRBD2. This CDR3 is built from 15 residues. Germline assignment: CDR1 SGDLS and CDR2 YYNGEE. CDR3 protein: CASSAGLAGVGGLFF. The CDR3 DNA reads as TGTGCCAGCAGCGCTGGACTAGCGGGCGTAGGGGGGCTGTTTTTT.

The chain employs TRBV10-2 and TRBJ1-2, with TRBD1 matching over 7 bases. The CDR3 consists of 14 residues. Germline V gene data show CDR1 as WSHSY and CDR2 as SAAADI. The ends lost 6 bases at V and 1 base at J; junction bases unmatched: 5. The CDR3 sequence is CASSRRGDNYGYTF. In DNA form, the CDR3 reads TGCGCCAGCAGCCGCAGGGGGGATAACTATGGCTACACCTTC.

J is TRBJ1-6 and V is TRBV27; 9 bases agree with TRBD1. The CDR3 spans 13 residues. Trimming took 8 bases from V and 11 from J; bases not matched to a gene: 7. Germline CDR1 MNHEY, CDR2 SMNVEV (reference sequence). This chain's CDR3 is CASRRQGGTPLHF. The CDR3 DNA follows: TGTGCCAGCCGCCGACAGGGGGGAACACCCCTCCACTTT.

The chain couples TRBV6-5 to TRBJ2-5; D might be TRBD1 (6 bases). CDR3 length equals 15 residues. V gave up 3 bases and J gave up 0 bases, with 11 bases separating them. Germline CDR1 MNHEY, CDR2 SVGAGI. DNA for the CDR3: TGTGCCAGCAGTTATCCTACAGGGAACCAAGAGACCCAGTACTTC. It yields the protein CASSYPTGNQETQYF.

This clone was found a few times. CDR3 sequence: CASSSSGMGSGANVLTF. The CDR3, as DNA: TGTGCCAGCAGCTCTAGCGGGATGGGCTCTGGGGCCAACGTCCTGACTTTC. V usage is TRBV7-9 and J usage is TRBJ2-6; TRBD2 agrees at 9 bases. V shed 4 bases and J 0 bases; nucleotides not matched to a gene: 4. CDR1 is SEHNR and CDR2 is FQNEAQ in the germline V gene (reference sequence). CDR3 length: 17 residues.

This sequence joins TRBV9 and TRBJ1-2; no firm D call. V shed 3 bases and J shed 2 bases, with 14 bases lying between them. Per germline, CDR1 SGDLS and CDR2 YYNGEE. The CDR3 extends over 15 amino acids. The CDR3 sequence: CASSGGPTDNYGYTF. CDR3 nucleotides: TGTGCCAGCAGCGGAGGGCCCACGGACAACTATGGCTACACCTTC.

The CDR3 DNA reads as TGCGCCAGCAGCTTGGCGGGACAGGGATACAATGAGCAGTTCTTC. Residues: CASSLAGQGYNEQFF. The chain carries TRBV5-1 and TRBJ2-1; 9 bases agree with TRBD1. The CDR3 loop spans 15 amino acids. The V gene's germline CDR1 is SGHRS and CDR2 YFSETQ. V shed 0 bases, J shed 4 bases, and the junction held 2 bases outside the gene matches.

This chain joins TRBV6-5 and TRBJ2-1; TRBD2 matches 10 bases. This CDR3 region has 14 residues. Trimming removed 6 bases from V and 8 bases from J; junction bases left unmatched: 7. Germline V lookup: CDR1 MNHEY, CDR2 SVGAGI. CDR3 sequence reads: CASSLSGRKDEQFF. Here the CDR3 DNA reads TGTGCCAGCAGCCTTAGCGGGAGGAAGGATGAGCAGTTCTTC.

The V call is TRBV6-5, the J call TRBJ1-1; 9 bases align to TRBD1. The CDR3 totals 15 residues. Per germline, CDR1 MNHEY and CDR2 SVGAGI. The ends lost 6 bases at V and 5 bases at J; junction bases unmatched: 10. CDR3 DNA sequence: TGTGCCAGCAGCTTCTCAGGGACAGGGATGACTGAAGCTTTCTTT. It specifies CASSFSGTGMTEAFF.